This TCR beta chain was profiled in a study of cytomegalovirus exposure and HLA in healthy donors. A note on this clone: What it binds is unknown.

Study observations and caveats: A later analysis revealed that TCR association rates differed between HLA loci, peaking at DRB1 and bottoming out at HLA-C.

After removal of 3 bases from V and 8 bases from J, the junction contained 6 bases not matched to a gene. The CDR3 covers 15 residues. Germline-derived CDR1 and CDR2 are KGHSH and LQKENI. The PCR had 60 Vbeta and 13 Jbeta primers. Repertoires were generated with immunoSEQ multiplex PCR, while TCRdb's copy carries only in-frame clones and drops some. Counted here are around 54,000 clones, around 82% occurring once; the ten biggest clones make up approximately 7.6%. The sample comprised PBMCs. This sequence was found in a man in his thirties or forties in good health and CMV-seropositive. V usage is TRBV18 and J usage is TRBJ2-1, with 11 positions matching TRBD1. The CDR3 DNA reads as TGTGCCAGCTCACCCCAGGGACAGGGGGTCCATGAGCAGTTCTTC. Its protein product is CASSPQGQGVHEQFF.